The entry below describes one T cell receptor beta chain. Its antigen remains unknown. Deep sequencing aimed at 1 in 200,000 to 1 in 1 million T cells' resolution. The assay was immunoSEQ multiplex PCR, and TCRdb's table has in-frame clones only and misses some. The data show roughly 42,000 clones, approximately 67% seen once. This sample stems from a study of cytotoxic CD8 clonotypes in ibrutinib-treated CLL. Study as a whole: Average yields of around 260,000 productive templates and around 100,000 productive rearrangements characterized the samples.

Study observations and caveats: Sustained-remission patients were sampled at one set of times and progressing patients at different ones. Baseline levels were approached again at progression, after clonality had risen at ibrutinib response.

The V gene lost 0 bases and the J gene lost 4 bases, with 9 bases spanning the gap. The CDR3 extends over 14 amino acids. CDR1 and CDR2 from the germline V gene are SGHDN and FVKESK. The gene calls are TRBV14 and TRBJ1-1; no clear D gene. Sample: PBMCs, taken at disease progression, from a patient treated with ibrutinib. This clonotype originated in a human donor with chronic lymphocytic leukemia. Written as DNA, the CDR3 is TGTGCCAGCAGCCAAGATTGGCAGTCCACTGAAGCTTTCTTT. Protein product: CASSQDWQSTEAFF.